One TCR beta chain is described in this entry. This CDR3 comprises 15 residues. The data belong to a study of blood T cell repertoires in COVID-19. The method was immunoSEQ multiplex PCR; TCRdb's version includes in-frame clones alone and lacks a portion of them. The data show fewer than 450,000 clones, with over 75% seen just once and roughly 1.9% held by the top ten. The chain recombines TRBV21-1 with TRBJ2-7; the DNA was not used to check the table's D call, TRBD1. TRBV21-1 is a pseudogene segment. The sequenced material came from PBMCs or T cells enriched from blood (not recorded which). This TCR was sampled from a woman aged 40 to 55 with acute COVID-19. The CDR3 coding sequence is TGTGCCAGCAGCAAGAGAAGGACAGGGCAGGACGAGCAGTACTTC. Protein: CASSKRRTGQDEQYF.